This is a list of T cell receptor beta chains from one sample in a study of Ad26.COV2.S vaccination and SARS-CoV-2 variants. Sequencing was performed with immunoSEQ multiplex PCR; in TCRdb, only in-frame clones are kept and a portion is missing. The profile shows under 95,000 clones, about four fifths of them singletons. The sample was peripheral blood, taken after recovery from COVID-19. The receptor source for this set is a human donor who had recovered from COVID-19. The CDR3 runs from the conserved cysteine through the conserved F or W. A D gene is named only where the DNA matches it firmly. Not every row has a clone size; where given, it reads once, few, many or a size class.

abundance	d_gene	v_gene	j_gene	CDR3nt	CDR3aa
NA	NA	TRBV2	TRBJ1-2	TGTGCCAGCAGTGACGATTCGGGTCCGGATGGCTACACCTTC	CASSDDSGPDGYTF
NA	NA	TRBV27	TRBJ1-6	TGTGCCAGCAAGGACACTTGGGGTTCACCCCTCCACTTT	CASKDTWGSPLHF
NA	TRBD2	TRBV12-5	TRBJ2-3	TGTGCTAGTACTAGCGGGAGGGTGACAGATACGCAGTATTTT	CASTSGRVTDTQYF
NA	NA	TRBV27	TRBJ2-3	TGTGCCAGCAGTTTGTCCACAGATACGCAGTATTTT	CASSLSTDTQYF
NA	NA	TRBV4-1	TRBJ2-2	TGCGCCAGCAGCCAAGATCTCAGGGTTAACACCGGGGAGCTGTTTTTT	CASSQDLRVNTGELFF
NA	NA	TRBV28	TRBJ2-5	TGTGCCAGCATCCCGTCCGGGCCCCGGGGGACCCAGTACTTC	CASIPSGPRGTQYF
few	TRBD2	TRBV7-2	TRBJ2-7	TGTGCCAGCAGCTACCCCCGTGCTAGCGGGATTGCGTACGAGCAGTACTTC	CASSYPRASGIAYEQYF
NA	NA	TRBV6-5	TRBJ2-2	TGTGCCAGCAGTCGGGGCACCGGGGAGCTGTTTTTT	CASSRGTGELFF
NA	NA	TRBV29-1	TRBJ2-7	TGCAGCGTTGAGTTCGACAAACCCCACGAGCAGTACTTC	CSVEFDKPHEQYF
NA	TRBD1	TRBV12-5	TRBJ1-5	TGTGCTAGTGGTTTAGGGACAGGGTGGTTAGGGTACCAGCCCCAGCATTTT	CASGLGTGWLGYQPQHF
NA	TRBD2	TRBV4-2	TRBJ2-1	TGTGCCAGCAGCGGCGGACTAGCGGCCTACAATGAGCAGTTCTTC	CASSGGLAAYNEQFF
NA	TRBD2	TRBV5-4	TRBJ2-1	TGTGCCAGCAGCTGGGGGGGGTTTGACGCGGGCAAATCCTACAATGAGCAGTTCTTC	CASSWGGFDAGKSYNEQFF
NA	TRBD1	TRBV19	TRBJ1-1	TGTGCCAGTAGTCAGCCGGGACAGCGAATTAACACTGAAGCTTTCTTT	CASSQPGQRINTEAFF
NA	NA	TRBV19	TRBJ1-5	TGTGCCAGTAGTATGGGTCGGGGGCCCAATCAGCCCCAGCATTTT	CASSMGRGPNQPQHF
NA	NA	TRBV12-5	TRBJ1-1	TGTGCTAGTGGTCCCGGGACTCCGGGCACTGAAGCTTTCTTT	CASGPGTPGTEAFF
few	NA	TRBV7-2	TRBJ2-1	TGTGCCAGCAGCCCTTCGCCGGGGCTTTACAATGAGCAGTTCTTC	CASSPSPGLYNEQFF
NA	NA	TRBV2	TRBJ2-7	TGTGCCAGCAGTGAGAATGGGGTGGGCGAGCAGTACTTC	CASSENGVGEQYF
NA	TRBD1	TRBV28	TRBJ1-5	TGTGCCAGCAGTTTCCCACAGGACAGGGTCGATCAGCCCCAGCATTTT	CASSFPQDRVDQPQHF
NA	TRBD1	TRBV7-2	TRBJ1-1	TGTGCCAGCAGCCTAGACAGGGCCCCTGAAGCTTTCTTT	CASSLDRAPEAFF
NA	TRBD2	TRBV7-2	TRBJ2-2	TGTGCCAGCAGCTCAAATAGCGGGAGGGCGGTCGGGGAGCTGTTTTTT	CASSSNSGRAVGELFF
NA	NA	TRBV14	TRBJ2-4	TGTGCCAGCAGCTCGCTTGGGGGAGCTGGAAACATTCAGTACTTC	CASSSLGGAGNIQYF
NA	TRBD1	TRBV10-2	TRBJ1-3	TGCGCCAGCAGTGAAGGGGGACAGACAATACCCTCTGGAAACACCATATATTTT	CASSEGGQTIPSGNTIYF
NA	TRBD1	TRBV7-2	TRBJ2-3	TGTGCCAGCAGCTCAAGGACAGGGGGAGATACGCAGTATTTT	CASSSRTGGDTQYF
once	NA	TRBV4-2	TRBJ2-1	TGTGCCAGCAGCCAAATGGATCCAGGCTACAATGAGCAGTTCTTC	CASSQMDPGYNEQFF
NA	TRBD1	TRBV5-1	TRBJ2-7	TGCGCCAGCAGCTTAACCTGGGACAGCTCCTACGAGCAGTACTTC	CASSLTWDSSYEQYF
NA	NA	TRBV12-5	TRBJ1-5	TGTGCTAGTGAAGGAAGGGACATTAGTCGAGGGATTTTTTGGCCCCAGCATTTT	CASEGRDISRGIFWPQHF
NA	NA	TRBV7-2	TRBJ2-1	TGTGCCAGCAGCGACCGAGGGCGGAGCTCCTACAATGAGCAGTTCTTC	CASSDRGRSSYNEQFF
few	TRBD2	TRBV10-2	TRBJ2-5	TGCGCCAGCAGGGACTCCGGGACTAGGAAAGAGACCCAGTACTTC	CASRDSGTRKETQYF
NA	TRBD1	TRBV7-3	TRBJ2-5	TGTGCCAGCAGCTTTGGACAGGTCGCAGGGGAGACCCAGTACTTC	CASSFGQVAGETQYF
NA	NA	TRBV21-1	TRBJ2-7	TGTGCCAGCAGCCACAGCCCCAGCAGGGTTGGAAACGAGCAGTACTTC	CASSHSPSRVGNEQYF
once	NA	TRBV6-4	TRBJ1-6	TGTGCCAGCAGTGAGGCTTGGGATTCACCCCTCCACTTT	CASSEAWDSPLHF
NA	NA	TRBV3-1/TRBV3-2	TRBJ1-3	TGTGCCAGCAGCCTACCAACGACGGGGCCTATATATTTT	CASSLPTTGPIYF
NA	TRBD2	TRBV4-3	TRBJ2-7	TGCGCCAGCAGCCAAGGGGTCGGCGGGAGAGGTTACGAGCAGTACTTC	CASSQGVGGRGYEQYF
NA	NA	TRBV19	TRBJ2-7	TGTGCCAGTAGTATAGGCTTGAGGAACTACGAGCAGTACTTC	CASSIGLRNYEQYF
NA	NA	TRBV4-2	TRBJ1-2	TGTGCCAGCAGCCCGAAACCCCGGGACATCAATGGCTACACCTTC	CASSPKPRDINGYTF
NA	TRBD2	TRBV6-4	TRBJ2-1	TGTGCCAGCAGTGCGGAACTAGCGGACTCAGAGCAGTTCTTC	CASSAELADSEQFF
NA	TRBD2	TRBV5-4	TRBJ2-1	TGTGCCAGCAGCTTGGGGGGTTCTAGCGGACACTCCTACAATGAGCAGTTCTTC	CASSLGGSSGHSYNEQFF
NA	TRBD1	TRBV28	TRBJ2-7	TGTGCCAGCAGTGACGGACAGGGGACCGCCTACGAGCAGTACTTC	CASSDGQGTAYEQYF
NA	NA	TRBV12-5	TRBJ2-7	TGTGCTAGTGGGGTGACAGTTTCTCTTTACGAGCAGTACTTC	CASGVTVSLYEQYF
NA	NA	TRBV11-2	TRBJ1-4	TGTGCCAGCAGCCTCCGGGGGGGCAGGGCTGAAAAACTGTTTTTT	CASSLRGGRAEKLFF
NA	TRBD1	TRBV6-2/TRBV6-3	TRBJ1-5	TGTGCCAGCAGTAGACAGGGTGGATGGCCCCAGCATTTT	CASSRQGGWPQHF
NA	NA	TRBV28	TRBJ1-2	TGTGCCAGCAGGCTACAGGGAGGATATGGCTACACCTTC	CASRLQGGYGYTF
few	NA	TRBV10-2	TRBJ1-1	TGCGCCAGCAGTGAGAACACAGGGAACACTGAAGCTTTCTTT	CASSENTGNTEAFF
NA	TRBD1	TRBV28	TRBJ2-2	TGTGCCAGCAGTTTATTGGCAGGGGGCACCGGGGAGCTGTTTTTT	CASSLLAGGTGELFF
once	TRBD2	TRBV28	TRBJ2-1	TGTGCCAGCAGCCCGTGGTGGCGGGAGGGCCCCAATGAGCAGTTCTTC	CASSPWWREGPNEQFF
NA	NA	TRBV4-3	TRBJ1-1	TGCGCCAGCAGCCAAGGCGGGGGTTTAGTCACTGAAGCTTTCTTT	CASSQGGGLVTEAFF
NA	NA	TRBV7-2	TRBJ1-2	TGTGCCAGCAGCTTTACGGAGGGGCATAAAGGTGGCTACACCTTC	CASSFTEGHKGGYTF
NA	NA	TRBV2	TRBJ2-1	TGTGCCAGCAGTGGAGGGAAATACAATGAGCAGTTCTTC	CASSGGKYNEQFF
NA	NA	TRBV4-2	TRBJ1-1	TGTGCCAGCAGCCAAGTCGAAGGGAGGACCGGCACTGAAGCTTTCTTT	CASSQVEGRTGTEAFF
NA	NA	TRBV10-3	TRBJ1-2	TGTGCCATCAGTGTAGGACAGCAGGCTAACTATGGCTACACCTTC	CAISVGQQANYGYTF
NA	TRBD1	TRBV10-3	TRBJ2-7	TGTGCCATCAGTGAGGACAGGGACTCCTACGAGCAGTACTTC	CAISEDRDSYEQYF
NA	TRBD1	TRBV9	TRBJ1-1	TGTGCCAGCAGCGTAGCTCAGGGGGAGGACACTGAAGCTTTCTTT	CASSVAQGEDTEAFF
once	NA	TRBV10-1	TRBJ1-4	TGCGCCAGCAGTGAGGGACGAAACAAAAAGGAAAAACTGTTTTTT	CASSEGRNKKEKLFF
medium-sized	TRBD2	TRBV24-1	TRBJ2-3	TGTGCCACCAGTGATGTTGGACTAGCGGGAGGGCTTGATACGCAGTATTTT	CATSDVGLAGGLDTQYF
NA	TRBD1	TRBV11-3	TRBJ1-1	TGTGCCAGCAGCTTCTCGGGACAGGGGATACGTGAAGCTTTCTTT	CASSFSGQGIREAFF
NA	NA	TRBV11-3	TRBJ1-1	TGTGCCAGCAGCTCTCACGCCAAGGACACTGAAGCTTTCTTT	CASSSHAKDTEAFF
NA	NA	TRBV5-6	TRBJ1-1	TGTGCCAGCAGCTTGGAAGGTGATGGGGGGCGTACTGAAGCTTTCTTT	CASSLEGDGGRTEAFF
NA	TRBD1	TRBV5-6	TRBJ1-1	TGTGCCAGCAGCGGCGTACAGGGGAGCTACACTGAAGCTTTCTTT	CASSGVQGSYTEAFF